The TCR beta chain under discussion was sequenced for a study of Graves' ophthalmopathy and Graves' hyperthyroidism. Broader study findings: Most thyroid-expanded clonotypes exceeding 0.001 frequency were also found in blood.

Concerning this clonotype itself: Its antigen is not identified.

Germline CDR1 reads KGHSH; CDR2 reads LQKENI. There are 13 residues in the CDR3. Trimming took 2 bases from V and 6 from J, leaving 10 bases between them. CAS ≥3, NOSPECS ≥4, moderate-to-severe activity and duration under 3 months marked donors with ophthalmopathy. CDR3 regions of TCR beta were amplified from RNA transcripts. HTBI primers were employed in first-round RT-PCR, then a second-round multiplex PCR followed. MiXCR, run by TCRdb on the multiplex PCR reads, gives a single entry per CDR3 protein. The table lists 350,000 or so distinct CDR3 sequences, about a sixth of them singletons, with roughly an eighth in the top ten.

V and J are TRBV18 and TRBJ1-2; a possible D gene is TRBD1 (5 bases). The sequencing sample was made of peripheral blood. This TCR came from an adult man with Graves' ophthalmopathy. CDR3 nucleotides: TGTGCCAGCTCACCATTTCAAGGGGATGGCTACACCTTC. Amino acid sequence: CASSPFQGDGYTF.